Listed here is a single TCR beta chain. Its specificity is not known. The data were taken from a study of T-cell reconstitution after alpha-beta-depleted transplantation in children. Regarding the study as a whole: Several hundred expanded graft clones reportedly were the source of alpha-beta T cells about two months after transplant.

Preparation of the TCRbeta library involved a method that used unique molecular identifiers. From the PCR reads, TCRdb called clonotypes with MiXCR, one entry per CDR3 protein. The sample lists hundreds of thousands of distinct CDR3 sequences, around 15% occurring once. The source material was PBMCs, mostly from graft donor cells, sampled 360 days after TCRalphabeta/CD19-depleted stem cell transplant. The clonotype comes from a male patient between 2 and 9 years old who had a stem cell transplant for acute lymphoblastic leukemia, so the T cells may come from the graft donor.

CDR3 bases: TGTGCCAGCAGCTCCTACCCAACAGGGACCTCTGGAAACACCATATATTTT. Protein sequence: CASSSYPTGTSGNTIYF. The gene calls are TRBV13 and TRBJ1-3, with a weak D call TRBD1 (6 bases). Trimming cost V 4 bases and J 0 bases, with 16 bases left between them. This CDR3 contains 17 residues. From germline, CDR1 is PRHDT and CDR2 FYEKMQ (reference sequence).